This note documents a single T cell receptor (beta chain) sequence. Its antigen is still unknown. No infections or other immune events were documented during collection. The germline gives CDR1 LNHDA, CDR2 SQIVND (reference sequence). This CDR3 has 15 amino acids. Trimming removed 8 bases from V and 4 bases from J, with 17 bases in between. The sample is drawn from a study of identifying expanded T cells in peripheral blood. The data were produced by immunoSEQ multiplex PCR, yet TCRdb's version contains in-frame clones alone and is incomplete. The sample holds tens of thousands of clones, roughly 84% seen once. Whole-study results and caveats: Technical replicates showed 0.9 to 1.5 changed clones; approximately 2 weeks approximately 15; four weeks 19. Across healthy donors, higher total template counts meant significantly greater two-week count variance.

Source material: blood. The origin of this receptor is a person aged 18 to 75 in good health. The J gene is TRBJ2-2, the V gene TRBV19; TRBD1 is a possible D gene (6 bases). This CDR3 is CASFSTGLGTGELFF. The CDR3 DNA reads as TGTGCCAGTTTTTCCACAGGGTTAGGCACCGGGGAGCTGTTTTTT.